This T cell receptor beta chain was captured in a study of regulatory T cells in long-lasting Graves disease. Whole-study context: Graves' cases, newly diagnosed, had used antithyroid drugs under 3 months. Study-level points and caveats: Limited sample numbers may have lowered accuracy.

Time point: newly diagnosed GD, antithyroid drugs for less than 3 months. The TCR library was made from RNA that had been extracted from PBMCs in TRIzol. This clonotype was seen repeatedly, ten times or more. Its antigen is unknown. The CDR3 covers 15 residues. J lost 6 bases, V lost 4 bases, and 7 bases had no gene match. Germline V CDR1 and CDR2: LGHNA, YNFKEQ. To make TCR beta libraries, researchers used iRepertoire HTBI primers and Arm-PCR of CDR3 regions. TCRdb re-called the multiplex PCR reads through MiXCR, storing one row per CDR3 protein. The sample records 400,000 to 500,000 distinct CDR3 sequences, approximately 15% being singletons. A further study also used this sample, focusing on T cells in Graves' hyperthyroidism and ophthalmopathy.

Sequencing used peripheral blood mononuclear cells (PBMCs), obtained at new diagnosis, from a patient treated with antithyroid drugs. The J gene is TRBJ1-4, the V gene TRBV4-2; 8 nucleotides agree with TRBD1. The sequence came from a woman between 40 and 55 years old with Graves disease. CDR3 DNA sequence: TGTGCCAGCAGCCCCCTGACAGGGGAGGATGAAAAACTGTTTTTT. It translates to CASSPLTGEDEKLFF.